This T cell receptor (beta chain) was identified in a study of shared clonotypes between healthy human individuals. Note on this clone: Its matching antigen is unknown.

A 200 ng quantity of DNA, 25,000 to 35,000 T cell genomes, went into the sorted-subset replicate PCRs. The data were produced by immunoSEQ multiplex PCR, yet TCRdb's version contains in-frame clones alone and is incomplete. This sample yields a few million clones, of which about 92% are seen a single time; about 0.39% belongs to the top ten. The study, taken as a whole, reports: Naive subsets generally had larger estimated richness than memory subsets. The genetic and exposure-history diversity represented was limited by few donors. Rarefaction indicated that sorted-subset sequencing remained incomplete although depth was large.

This TCR was sampled from a man aged 18 to 29 in good health. Some clones in this sample may be carry-over from other donors' samples. The specimen sequenced was naive CD4+ T cells from PBMCs. This sample's subset: CD45RA+ positively selected.

The DNA for the CDR3 is TGTGCCAGCAGTAGCAGTCGAACTAGCGGCTTCTACGAGCAGTACTTC. Protein sequence: CASSSSRTSGFYEQYF. The chain uses TRBV7-2 and TRBJ2-7, with 8 bases identical to TRBD2. Unmatched junction bases numbered 13, after V lost 6 bases and J lost 3 bases. The length of the CDR3 is 16 residues. From germline, CDR1 is SGHTA and CDR2 FQGNSA.